This is a list of T cell receptor beta chains from one sample in a study of T cell responses to AZD1222 COVID-19 vaccine. Here immunoSEQ multiplex PCR was the method, and the copy in TCRdb shows in-frame clones only, minus some. The sample consists of 80,000 to 100,000 clones, approximately 91% of them appearing once. The sequences come from peripheral blood, collected on day 0 of AZD1222 vaccination. The receptors were sampled from an adult in good health. Both conserved end residues are part of each CDR3. A D gene is named only where the DNA matches it firmly. Size is omitted from some rows. Given values are once, few, many or a class for expanded clones.

len: 15
j_gene: TRBJ2-1
d_gene: NA
v_gene: TRBV3-1/TRBV3-2
abundance: NA
CDR3nt: TGTGCCAGCAGCCAGTTGGACTGGACCTACAATGAGCAGTTCTTC
CDR3aa: CASSQLDWTYNEQFF

len: 13
j_gene: TRBJ1-2
d_gene: NA
v_gene: TRBV2
abundance: NA
CDR3nt: TGTGCCAGCAGGACCTTTGACGCTTATGGCTACACCTTC
CDR3aa: CASRTFDAYGYTF

len: 17
j_gene: TRBJ2-7
d_gene: TRBD1
v_gene: TRBV4-2
abundance: NA
CDR3nt: TGTGCCAGCAGCCAGCTTCAAGCAGGACAGGGGATCTACGAGCAGTACTTC
CDR3aa: CASSQLQAGQGIYEQYF

len: 13
j_gene: TRBJ1-6
d_gene: NA
v_gene: TRBV30
abundance: NA
CDR3nt: TGTGCCTGGACAGGGGCCGATAATTCACCCCTCCACTTT
CDR3aa: CAWTGADNSPLHF

len: 12
j_gene: TRBJ2-7
d_gene: NA
v_gene: TRBV6-5
abundance: NA
CDR3nt: TGTGCCAGCAGTTACACGGGCGGGGAGCAGTACTTC
CDR3aa: CASSYTGGEQYF

len: 16
j_gene: TRBJ1-3
d_gene: NA
v_gene: TRBV15
abundance: NA
CDR3nt: TGTGCCACCAGCAGAGATCGGGGGACGGCAGGAAACACCATATATTTT
CDR3aa: CATSRDRGTAGNTIYF

len: 18
j_gene: TRBJ2-1
d_gene: NA
v_gene: TRBV21-1
abundance: once
CDR3nt: TGTGCCAGCAGCAAAGAGGACAAACCCTGTAGCTCCTACAATGAGCAGTTCTTC
CDR3aa: CASSKEDKPCSSYNEQFF

len: 13
j_gene: TRBJ2-5
d_gene: NA
v_gene: TRBV19
abundance: once
CDR3nt: TGTGCCAGTTCCCCCGGACGTCAAGAGACCCAGTACTTC
CDR3aa: CASSPGRQETQYF

len: 18
j_gene: TRBJ2-1
d_gene: NA
v_gene: TRBV5-6
abundance: NA
CDR3nt: TGTGCCAGCAGTGTGACTATGAAAAGGGCACTGATCTACAATGAGCAGTTCTTC
CDR3aa: CASSVTMKRALIYNEQFF

len: 13
j_gene: TRBJ1-1
d_gene: NA
v_gene: TRBV6-5
abundance: NA
CDR3nt: TGTGCCAGCAGTATAGAACGGACGGCTGAAGCTTTCTTT
CDR3aa: CASSIERTAEAFF

len: 16
j_gene: TRBJ1-2
d_gene: TRBD1
v_gene: TRBV30
abundance: NA
CDR3nt: TGTGCCTGGAAACCGGGACAGGGGAGGGCGAACTATGGCTACACCTTC
CDR3aa: CAWKPGQGRANYGYTF

len: 14
j_gene: TRBJ1-2
d_gene: NA
v_gene: TRBV2
abundance: NA
CDR3nt: TGTGCCAGCAGGGATCCGGGGGAGAACTATGGCTACACCTTC
CDR3aa: CASRDPGENYGYTF

len: 11
j_gene: TRBJ1-2
d_gene: NA
v_gene: TRBV2
abundance: NA
CDR3nt: TGTGCCAGCAGTGGGGACACGGTCTACACCTTC
CDR3aa: CASSGDTVYTF

len: 11
j_gene: TRBJ2-7
d_gene: NA
v_gene: TRBV20-1
abundance: NA
CDR3nt: TGCAGTGCCAGGACACCCTACGAGCAGTACTTC
CDR3aa: CSARTPYEQYF

len: 14
j_gene: TRBJ1-4
d_gene: NA
v_gene: TRBV5-3
abundance: NA
CDR3nt: TGTGCCAGAAGCTTGGATTTAGGGAATGAAAAACTGTTTTTT
CDR3aa: CARSLDLGNEKLFF

len: 11
j_gene: TRBJ2-7
d_gene: NA
v_gene: TRBV6-5
abundance: NA
CDR3nt: TGTGCCAGCCATAGAGGTAACGAGCAGTACTTC
CDR3aa: CASHRGNEQYF

len: 15
j_gene: TRBJ2-2
d_gene: NA
v_gene: TRBV4-1
abundance: once
CDR3nt: TGCGCCAGCAGCGTTGCCAGCCCGAACACCGGGGAGCTGTTTTTT
CDR3aa: CASSVASPNTGELFF

len: 13
j_gene: TRBJ1-2
d_gene: NA
v_gene: TRBV7-9
abundance: NA
CDR3nt: TGTGCCAGCAGCTTAAGTACCGACTATGGCTACACCTTC
CDR3aa: CASSLSTDYGYTF

len: 15
j_gene: TRBJ2-5
d_gene: TRBD2
v_gene: TRBV2
abundance: once
CDR3nt: TGTGCCAGCCCTCGGACTAGCGGGGCGAGGGAGACCCAGTACTTC
CDR3aa: CASPRTSGARETQYF

len: 16
j_gene: TRBJ1-1
d_gene: NA
v_gene: TRBV19
abundance: once
CDR3nt: TGTGCCAGTAGTACGAGACGCGGACAGCCGAACACTGAAGCTTTCTTT
CDR3aa: CASSTRRGQPNTEAFF

len: 15
j_gene: TRBJ1-4
d_gene: TRBD1
v_gene: TRBV5-4
abundance: NA
CDR3nt: TGTGCCAGCAGCTTGCAACAGGGGGTTAATGAAAAACTGTTTTTT
CDR3aa: CASSLQQGVNEKLFF

len: 15
j_gene: TRBJ2-5
d_gene: NA
v_gene: TRBV7-3
abundance: NA
CDR3nt: TGTGCCAGCAGCTTAATCGGCGCGGATCAAGAGACCCAGTACTTC
CDR3aa: CASSLIGADQETQYF

len: 16
j_gene: TRBJ2-1
d_gene: NA
v_gene: TRBV7-3
abundance: NA
CDR3nt: TGTGCCAGCAGCTCCTTGGGACACAGACCCTACAATGAGCAGTTCTTC
CDR3aa: CASSSLGHRPYNEQFF

len: 15
j_gene: TRBJ2-5
d_gene: TRBD1
v_gene: TRBV11-3
abundance: NA
CDR3nt: TGTGCCAGCAGCTTAGCGGGACAGGGGCTGGAGACCCAGTACTTC
CDR3aa: CASSLAGQGLETQYF

len: 14
j_gene: TRBJ1-3
d_gene: NA
v_gene: TRBV11-1
abundance: NA
CDR3nt: TGTGCCAGCAGCTTCGACAGGAATAGAAACACCATATATTTT
CDR3aa: CASSFDRNRNTIYF

len: 16
j_gene: TRBJ2-1
d_gene: TRBD1
v_gene: TRBV5-1
abundance: NA
CDR3nt: TGCGCCAGCAGCTTTTCCGGGACAGCAACCTACAATGAGCAGTTCTTC
CDR3aa: CASSFSGTATYNEQFF

len: 14
j_gene: TRBJ1-2
d_gene: TRBD1
v_gene: TRBV20-1
abundance: NA
CDR3nt: TGCAGTGCAAGTGTGGGACAGGGAGACTATGGCTACACCTTC
CDR3aa: CSASVGQGDYGYTF

len: 16
j_gene: TRBJ2-7
d_gene: TRBD1
v_gene: TRBV30
abundance: NA
CDR3nt: TGTGCCTGGAGACGGTATGTGGGACAGGGGTATAGCGAGCAGTACTTC
CDR3aa: CAWRRYVGQGYSEQYF

len: 18
j_gene: TRBJ1-1
d_gene: NA
v_gene: TRBV30
abundance: few
CDR3nt: TGTGCCTGGAGTGTACTGTCCGGATGGGCCGCGCACGACACTGAAGCTTTCTTT
CDR3aa: CAWSVLSGWAAHDTEAFF

len: 12
j_gene: TRBJ2-2
d_gene: NA
v_gene: TRBV15
abundance: NA
CDR3nt: TGTGCCACCAGCAGAGATTACGGGGAGCTGTTTTTT
CDR3aa: CATSRDYGELFF

len: 16
j_gene: TRBJ2-7
d_gene: TRBD1
v_gene: TRBV18
abundance: NA
CDR3nt: TGTGCCAGCTCACCACCCGACAGGGGTTCCTCCTACGAGCAGTACTTC
CDR3aa: CASSPPDRGSSYEQYF

len: 16
j_gene: TRBJ1-2
d_gene: TRBD1
v_gene: TRBV5-5
abundance: once
CDR3nt: TGTGCCAGCAGCTTCGGGTACAGGGGGCTTGGCTATGGCTACACCTTC
CDR3aa: CASSFGYRGLGYGYTF

len: 17
j_gene: TRBJ2-1
d_gene: NA
v_gene: TRBV7-3
abundance: NA
CDR3nt: TGTGCCAGCAGCTTATTCGCAGGATTTAGCTCCTACAATGAGCAGTTCTTC
CDR3aa: CASSLFAGFSSYNEQFF

len: 13
j_gene: TRBJ1-1
d_gene: NA
v_gene: TRBV6-5
abundance: NA
CDR3nt: TGTGCCAGCAGACCTTGGGGGGACACTGAAGCTTTCTTT
CDR3aa: CASRPWGDTEAFF

len: 13
j_gene: TRBJ1-2
d_gene: NA
v_gene: TRBV6-5
abundance: NA
CDR3nt: TGTGCCAGCAGTTACTCAGGGAACTATGGCTACACCTTC
CDR3aa: CASSYSGNYGYTF

len: 14
j_gene: TRBJ1-2
d_gene: NA
v_gene: TRBV7-9
abundance: NA
CDR3nt: TGTGCCAGCAGATCGACCGGGCGGTTCGAGGGCTACACCTTC
CDR3aa: CASRSTGRFEGYTF

len: 14
j_gene: TRBJ1-1
d_gene: TRBD1
v_gene: TRBV7-9
abundance: NA
CDR3nt: TGTGCCAGCAGCCTAGAGGGACAGGGAACTGAAGCTTTCTTT
CDR3aa: CASSLEGQGTEAFF

len: 17
j_gene: TRBJ1-3
d_gene: NA
v_gene: TRBV3-1/TRBV3-2
abundance: few
CDR3nt: TGTGCCAGCAGCCAAGAGTTAGCGCGTCGCTCTGGAAACACCATATATTTT
CDR3aa: CASSQELARRSGNTIYF

len: 15
j_gene: TRBJ1-1
d_gene: NA
v_gene: TRBV5-4
abundance: NA
CDR3nt: TGTGCCAGCAGCTCCGGGACCCAAATCAACACTGAAGCTTTCTTT
CDR3aa: CASSSGTQINTEAFF

len: 18
j_gene: TRBJ2-7
d_gene: TRBD2
v_gene: TRBV5-4
abundance: NA
CDR3nt: TGTGCCAGCAGCTTGTCTAGGACTAGCGGGGGTCCCTCCTACGAGCAGTACTTC
CDR3aa: CASSLSRTSGGPSYEQYF

len: 14
j_gene: TRBJ1-5
d_gene: NA
v_gene: TRBV15
abundance: NA
CDR3nt: TGTGCCACCAGCTCCCGACGGAGCAATCAGCCCCAGCATTTT
CDR3aa: CATSSRRSNQPQHF

len: 13
j_gene: TRBJ2-3
d_gene: NA
v_gene: TRBV7-3
abundance: NA
CDR3nt: TGTGCCAGCAGCTTACACGGCACAGATACGCAGTATTTT
CDR3aa: CASSLHGTDTQYF

len: 15
j_gene: TRBJ1-1
d_gene: TRBD1
v_gene: TRBV29-1
abundance: NA
CDR3nt: TGCAGCGTTAAGGGACAGCTCGGAATTAGCACTGAAGCTTTCTTT
CDR3aa: CSVKGQLGISTEAFF

len: 17
j_gene: TRBJ1-2
d_gene: TRBD1
v_gene: TRBV6-6
abundance: NA
CDR3nt: TGTGCCAGCAGTCCGGGGGGCGGTGGAACAGGGGGCGCGAGCTACACCTTC
CDR3aa: CASSPGGGGTGGASYTF

len: 16
j_gene: TRBJ1-3
d_gene: NA
v_gene: TRBV9
abundance: few
CDR3nt: TGTGCCAGCAGCGTCGGACCGTTGAGCTCTGGAAACACCATATATTTT
CDR3aa: CASSVGPLSSGNTIYF

len: 17
j_gene: TRBJ1-2
d_gene: NA
v_gene: TRBV3-1/TRBV3-2
abundance: NA
CDR3nt: TGTGCCAGCAGCCTAAAGAAGGGGGACGTCGCTAACTATGGCTACACCTTC
CDR3aa: CASSLKKGDVANYGYTF

len: 17
j_gene: TRBJ2-5
d_gene: TRBD2
v_gene: TRBV9
abundance: NA
CDR3nt: TGTGCCAGCAGCGTAGCGAGCTGGACTAGCGGGCAAGAGACCCAGTACTTC
CDR3aa: CASSVASWTSGQETQYF

len: 16
j_gene: TRBJ1-1
d_gene: NA
v_gene: TRBV21-1
abundance: once
CDR3nt: TGTGCCAGCAGCAAAGTAAGAAGGAACAAGAACACTGAAGCTTTCTTT
CDR3aa: CASSKVRRNKNTEAFF

len: 17
j_gene: TRBJ1-4
d_gene: NA
v_gene: TRBV5-6
abundance: once
CDR3nt: TGTGCCAGCAGCTTTCGGGCGGACCGTAAATTGGATGAAAAACTGTTTTTT
CDR3aa: CASSFRADRKLDEKLFF

len: 14
j_gene: TRBJ1-2
d_gene: NA
v_gene: TRBV7-9
abundance: NA
CDR3nt: TGTGCCAGCAGCTTGTCGACGGGGAACTATGGCTACACCTTC
CDR3aa: CASSLSTGNYGYTF

len: 13
j_gene: TRBJ2-3
d_gene: NA
v_gene: TRBV5-4
abundance: NA
CDR3nt: TGTGCCACAGCGTCCGGCCGCACAGATACGCAGTATTTT
CDR3aa: CATASGRTDTQYF

len: 14
j_gene: TRBJ1-1
d_gene: NA
v_gene: TRBV6-6
abundance: NA
CDR3nt: TGTGCCAGCAGTGGCGGGACCATGAACACTGAAGCTTTCTTT
CDR3aa: CASSGGTMNTEAFF

len: 14
j_gene: TRBJ2-7
d_gene: NA
v_gene: TRBV27
abundance: NA
CDR3nt: TGTGCCAGCAGTTTCCGGGACACCCTCTACGAGCAGTACTTC
CDR3aa: CASSFRDTLYEQYF

len: 17
j_gene: TRBJ1-5
d_gene: NA
v_gene: TRBV2
abundance: NA
CDR3nt: TGTGCCAGCAGGAAGGGGGGGGCACTATATAGCAATCAGCCCCAGCATTTT
CDR3aa: CASRKGGALYSNQPQHF

len: 14
j_gene: TRBJ1-1
d_gene: NA
v_gene: TRBV30
abundance: NA
CDR3nt: TGTGCCTGGAGTGTCGGCTTAACGAACACTGAAGCTTTCTTT
CDR3aa: CAWSVGLTNTEAFF

len: 14
j_gene: TRBJ2-3
d_gene: TRBD2
v_gene: TRBV6-5
abundance: NA
CDR3nt: TGTGCCACCGAACCGGGACTAGCATCAGATACGCAGTATTTT
CDR3aa: CATEPGLASDTQYF

len: 14
j_gene: TRBJ1-1
d_gene: TRBD1
v_gene: TRBV19
abundance: NA
CDR3nt: TGTGCCAGTAGTAATCACAGGGGTCGGACTGAAGCTTTCTTT
CDR3aa: CASSNHRGRTEAFF

len: 15
j_gene: TRBJ2-7
d_gene: TRBD2
v_gene: TRBV11-1
abundance: NA
CDR3nt: TGTGCCAGCAGCTTGTCCGGGACTAGCGGGGGCGAGCAGTACTTC
CDR3aa: CASSLSGTSGGEQYF

len: 16
j_gene: TRBJ1-3
d_gene: TRBD1
v_gene: TRBV4-1
abundance: NA
CDR3nt: TGCGCCAGCAGCCAAATCGGGACAGCCTCTGGAAACACCATATATTTT
CDR3aa: CASSQIGTASGNTIYF